The present TCR beta chain was sequenced within a study of T cells in Graves' hyperthyroidism and ophthalmopathy. Notes on the study in general: Blood samples included most of the expanded thyroid clonotypes exceeding 0.001.

This clonotype was observed many times. Antigen: not known. The CDR3 length is 15 residues. CDR1 is KGHSH, CDR2 LQKENI, per germline. The J segment lost 3 bases and the V segment lost 5 bases, leaving 8 bases of the junction unmatched. Absent ophthalmopathy progression within 18 months defined stable Graves' hyperthyroidism. Patients were aged 18 to 65, had disease duration under 2 months, and had newly diagnosed hyperthyroidism. Authors of the study amplified TCR beta CDR3 regions from RNA transcripts. First-round RT-PCR with HTBI primers amplified the TCR CDR3 region. TCRdb re-analysed the multiplex PCR reads in MiXCR, keeping a single row per CDR3 protein. The sample shows under 400,000 distinct CDR3 sequences, roughly 20% of them seen only once.

The sample consisted of blood. This TCR came from a woman aged 45 to 65 with Graves' hyperthyroidism. The V gene is TRBV18, the J gene TRBJ1-1, with 8 positions matching TRBD1. This chain's CDR3 is CASSSHRGTDTEAFF. The CDR3 bases are TGTGCCAGCTCATCTCACAGGGGGACGGACACTGAAGCTTTCTTT.